The clone carrying this T cell receptor beta chain has a single count. Germline loops: CDR1 SGHTA, CDR2 FQGNSA. This CDR3 spans 15 amino acids. V lost 1 base and J lost 6; bases outside the gene matches: 4. The data belong to a study of control samples from healthy donors and cancer patients. TCRdb's copy holds only in-frame clones and misses some; the assay was immunoSEQ multiplex PCR. The data contain 90,000 to 150,000 clones, about nine tenths of them seen just once; the ten biggest clones take up about 3.2%. Source material: blood. This clonotype originated in a man aged 35-49 years in good health. The chain recombines TRBV7-2 with TRBJ2-1; 9 bases map to TRBD2. CDR3 DNA: TGTGCCAGCAGCTTAGGGCGGGGGGGCATCAATGAGCAGTTCTTC. Encoded protein: CASSLGRGGINEQFF.